This TCR beta chain was profiled in a study of cytomegalovirus exposure and HLA in healthy donors. Findings of the study overall: In an earlier analysis, productive rearrangement rates for most beta V segments clustered near 87% or 30%. In a later analysis, TCR beta V- and J-gene trimming showed a link to a missense DCLRE1C variant.

A single count supports this clone. Its antigen is unidentified. Amplification used 60 Vbeta primers and 13 Jbeta primers. Profiled with immunoSEQ multiplex PCR; TCRdb holds only in-frame clones, not every one. The sample shows around 140,000 clones, around 82% of them seen only once. Sequencing was performed on PBMCs. The sequence was collected from a female donor in good health and CMV-seronegative.

Written as DNA, the CDR3 is TGTGCCAGCAGCAAGGGACAGGGGGCCTCGGAGACCCAGTACTTC. This codes for CASSKGQGASETQYF. The chain joins TRBV5-6 to TRBJ2-5, with TRBD1 matching over 12 bases. CDR3 size: 15 residues. The germline V gene encodes CDR1 SGHDT and CDR2 YYEEEE. Trimming at V came to 4 bases and at J to 5 bases, leaving 6 bases not matched to a gene.